This TCR beta chain derives from a study of shared clonotypes between healthy human individuals. In the original workflow: Filtering of immunoSEQ junctional sequences could not match full-length read filtering. Method: immunoSEQ multiplex PCR; TCRdb's copy keeps in-frame clones and lacks some. The V and J calls and the clone size are those of that table, but D and trimming were determined from the DNA. The sample holds roughly 2.2 million clones, 85% to 95% seen once. Each donor was a Caucasian adult residing in Nashville, Tennessee. CD4+ cells yielded CD45RA+ naive and CD45RA-negative memory subsets. The sequenced sample was naive CD4+ T cells from PBMCs. Documented subset: CD45RA+ positively selected. The clonotype comes from a man younger than 35 in good health. Some clones in this sample may be carry-over from other donors' samples.

This CDR3 is CASSFVGRSNQPQHF. For the CDR3, the DNA is TGTGCCAGCAGTTTTGTTGGGAGAAGCAATCAGCCCCAGCATTTT. This chain uses TRBV28 with TRBJ1-5; D not certain. Germline loops: CDR1 MDHEN, CDR2 SYDVKM. V was clipped by 3 bases and J by 1 base, with 10 bases between them. CDR3 length: 15 amino acids.